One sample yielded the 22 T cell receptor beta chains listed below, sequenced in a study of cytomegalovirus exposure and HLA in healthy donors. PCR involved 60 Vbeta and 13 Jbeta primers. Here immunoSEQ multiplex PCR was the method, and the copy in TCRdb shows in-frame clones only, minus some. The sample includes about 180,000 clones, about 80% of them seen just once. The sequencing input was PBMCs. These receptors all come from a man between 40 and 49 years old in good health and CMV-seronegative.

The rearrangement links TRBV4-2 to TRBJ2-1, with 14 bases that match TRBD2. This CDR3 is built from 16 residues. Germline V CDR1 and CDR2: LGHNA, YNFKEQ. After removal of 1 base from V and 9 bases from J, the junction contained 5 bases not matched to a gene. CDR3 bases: TGTGCCAGCAGCCAAGGAGGGACTAGCGGGAGAGGTGAGCAGTTCTTC. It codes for CASSQGGTSGRGEQFF.

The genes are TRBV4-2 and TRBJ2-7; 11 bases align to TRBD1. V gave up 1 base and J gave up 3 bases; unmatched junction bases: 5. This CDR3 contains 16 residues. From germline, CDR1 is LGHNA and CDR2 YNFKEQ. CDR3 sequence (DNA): TGTGCCAGCAGCCAAGGGCTGGGACAGGGGGACTACGAGCAGTACTTC. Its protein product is CASSQGLGQGDYEQYF.

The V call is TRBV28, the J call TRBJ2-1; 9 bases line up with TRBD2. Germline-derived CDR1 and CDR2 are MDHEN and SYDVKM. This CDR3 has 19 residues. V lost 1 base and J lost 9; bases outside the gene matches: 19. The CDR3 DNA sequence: TGTGCCAGCAGTTTATTTGTCGGAGGTAGCGGGAGAAGGGGAGGTGAGCAGTTCTTC. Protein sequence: CASSLFVGGSGRRGGEQFF. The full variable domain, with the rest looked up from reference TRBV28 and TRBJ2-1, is DVKVTQSSRYLVKRTGEKVFLECVQDMDHENMFWYRQDPGLGLRLIYFSYDVKMKEKGDIPEGYSVSREKKERFSLILESASTNQTSMYLCASSLFVGGSGRRGGEQFFGPGTRLTVL.

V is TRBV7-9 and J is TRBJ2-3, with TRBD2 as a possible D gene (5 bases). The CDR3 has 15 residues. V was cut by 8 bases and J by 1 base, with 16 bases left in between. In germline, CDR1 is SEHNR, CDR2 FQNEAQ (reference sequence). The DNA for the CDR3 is TGTGCCAGCGCCCGTACGACTACAGGCACAGATACGCAGTATTTT. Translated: CASARTTTGTDTQYF.

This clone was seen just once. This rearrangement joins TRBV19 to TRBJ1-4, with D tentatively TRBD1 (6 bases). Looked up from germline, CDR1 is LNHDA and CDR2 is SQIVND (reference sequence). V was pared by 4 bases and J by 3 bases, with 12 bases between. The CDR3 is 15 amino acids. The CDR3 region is CASSSDRPPNEKLFF. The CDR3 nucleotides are TGTGCCAGTAGTAGCGACAGGCCACCTAATGAAAAACTGTTTTTT.

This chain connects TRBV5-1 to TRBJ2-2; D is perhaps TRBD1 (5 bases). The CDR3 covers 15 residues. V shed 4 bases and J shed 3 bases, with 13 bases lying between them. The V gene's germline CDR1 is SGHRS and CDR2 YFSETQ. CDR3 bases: TGCGCCAGCAGCCTAGTCCCCAGGGACACCGGGGAGCTGTTTTTT. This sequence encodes CASSLVPRDTGELFF.

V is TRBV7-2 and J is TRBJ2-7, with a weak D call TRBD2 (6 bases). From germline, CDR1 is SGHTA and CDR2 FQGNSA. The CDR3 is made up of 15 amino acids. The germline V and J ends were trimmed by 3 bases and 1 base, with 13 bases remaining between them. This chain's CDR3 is CASSLGRGSSYEQYF. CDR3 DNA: TGTGCCAGCAGCTTGGGACGGGGGTCTTCCTACGAGCAGTACTTC.

This chain's CDR3 is CASSEYGQVGMNTEAFF. DNA of the CDR3: TGTGCCAGCAGCGAGTATGGACAGGTGGGGATGAACACTGAAGCTTTCTTT. The rearrangement joins TRBV9 to TRBJ1-1; 7 bases line up with TRBD1. With 3 bases clipped from V and 0 bases from J, the junction kept 11 bases outside the gene matches. The V gene's germline CDR1 is SGDLS and CDR2 YYNGEE. The CDR3 runs 17 residues.

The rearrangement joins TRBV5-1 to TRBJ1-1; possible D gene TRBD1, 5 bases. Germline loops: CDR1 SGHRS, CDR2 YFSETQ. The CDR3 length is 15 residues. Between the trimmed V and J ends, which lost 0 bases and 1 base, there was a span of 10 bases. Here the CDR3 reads CASSLGGPGNTEAFF. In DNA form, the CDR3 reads TGCGCCAGCAGCTTGGGGGGCCCGGGGAACACTGAAGCTTTCTTT.

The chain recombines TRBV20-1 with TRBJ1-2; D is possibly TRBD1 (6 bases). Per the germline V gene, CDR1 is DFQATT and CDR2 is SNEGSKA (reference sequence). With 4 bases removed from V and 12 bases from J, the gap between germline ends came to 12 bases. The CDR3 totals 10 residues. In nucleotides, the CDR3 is TGCAGTGCTAAAAGACAGGCTCACACCTTC. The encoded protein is CSAKRQAHTF.

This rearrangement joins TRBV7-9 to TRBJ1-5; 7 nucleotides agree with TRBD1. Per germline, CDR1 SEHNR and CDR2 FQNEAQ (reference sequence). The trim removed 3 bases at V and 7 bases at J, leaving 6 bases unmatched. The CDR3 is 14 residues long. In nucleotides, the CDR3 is TGTGCCAGCAGCTTTAATACAGGGGCCCAGCCCCAGCATTTT. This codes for CASSFNTGAQPQHF. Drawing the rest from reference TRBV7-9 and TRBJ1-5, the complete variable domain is DTGVSQNPRHKITKRGQNVTFRCDPISEHNRLYWYRQTLGQGPEFLTYFQNEAQLEKSRLLSDRFSAERPKGSFSTLEIQRTEQGDSAMYLCASSFNTGAQPQHFGDGTRLSIL.

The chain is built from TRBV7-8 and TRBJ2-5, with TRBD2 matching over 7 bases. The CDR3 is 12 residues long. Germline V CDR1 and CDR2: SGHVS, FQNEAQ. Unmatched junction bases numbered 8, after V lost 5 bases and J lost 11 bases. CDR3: CASSHPGGEQYF. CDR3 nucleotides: TGTGCCAGCAGCCACCCGGGGGGAGAGCAGTACTTC. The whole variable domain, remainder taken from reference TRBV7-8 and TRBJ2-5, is GAGVSQSPRYKVAKRGQDVALRCDPISGHVSLFWYQQALGQGPEFLTYFQNEAQLDKSGLPSDRFFAERPEGSVSTLKIQRTQQEDSAVYLCASSHPGGEQYFGPGTRLLVL.

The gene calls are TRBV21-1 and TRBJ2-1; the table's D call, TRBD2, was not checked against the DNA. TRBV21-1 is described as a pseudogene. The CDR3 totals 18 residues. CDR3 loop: CASSKEVAGLPSYNEQFF. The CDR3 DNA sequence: TGTGCCAGCAGCAAAGAGGTTGCCGGACTGCCCTCCTACAATGAGCAGTTCTTC.

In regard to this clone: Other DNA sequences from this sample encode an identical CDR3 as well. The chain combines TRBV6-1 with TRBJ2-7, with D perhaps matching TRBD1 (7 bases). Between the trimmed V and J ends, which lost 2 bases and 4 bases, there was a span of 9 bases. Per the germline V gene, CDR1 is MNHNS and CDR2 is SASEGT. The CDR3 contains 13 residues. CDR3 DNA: TGTGCCAGCAGTGAACAGGGGGGATACGAGCAGTACTTC. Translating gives CASSEQGGYEQYF.

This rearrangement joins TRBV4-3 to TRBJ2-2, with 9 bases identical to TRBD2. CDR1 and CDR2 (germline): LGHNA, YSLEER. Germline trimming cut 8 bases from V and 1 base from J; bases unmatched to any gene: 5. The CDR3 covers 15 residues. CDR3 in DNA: TGCGCCAGCTCCTTTAGCGGGGGGAACACCGGGGAGCTGTTTTTT. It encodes CASSFSGGNTGELFF.

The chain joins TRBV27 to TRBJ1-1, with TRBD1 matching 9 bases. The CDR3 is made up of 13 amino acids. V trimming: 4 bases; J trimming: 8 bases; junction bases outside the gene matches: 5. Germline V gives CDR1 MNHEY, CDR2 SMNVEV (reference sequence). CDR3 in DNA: TGTGCCAGCAGTTCCGTACAGGGGGCGGAAGCTTTCTTT. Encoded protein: CASSSVQGAEAFF.

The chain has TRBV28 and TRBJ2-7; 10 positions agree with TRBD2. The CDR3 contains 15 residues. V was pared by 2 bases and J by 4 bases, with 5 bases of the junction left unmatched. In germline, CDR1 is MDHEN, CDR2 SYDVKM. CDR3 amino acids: CASSLTGLATYEQYF. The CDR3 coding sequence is TGTGCCAGCAGTTTAACGGGACTAGCGACTTACGAGCAGTACTTC.

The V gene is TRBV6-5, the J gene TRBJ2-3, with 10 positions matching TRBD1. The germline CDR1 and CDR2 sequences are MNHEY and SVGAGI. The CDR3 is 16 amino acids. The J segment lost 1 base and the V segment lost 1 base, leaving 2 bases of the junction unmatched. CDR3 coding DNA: TGTGCCAGCAGTTACTTGACAGGGGGCGGCACAGATACGCAGTATTTT. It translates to CASSYLTGGGTDTQYF.

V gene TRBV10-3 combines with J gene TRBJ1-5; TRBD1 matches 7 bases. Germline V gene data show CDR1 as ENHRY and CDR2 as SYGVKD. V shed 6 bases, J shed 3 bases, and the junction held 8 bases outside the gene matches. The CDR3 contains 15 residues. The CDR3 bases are TGTGCCATCAGGGGCTCGCAGGGGGACAATCAGCCCCAGCATTTT. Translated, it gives CAIRGSQGDNQPQHF.

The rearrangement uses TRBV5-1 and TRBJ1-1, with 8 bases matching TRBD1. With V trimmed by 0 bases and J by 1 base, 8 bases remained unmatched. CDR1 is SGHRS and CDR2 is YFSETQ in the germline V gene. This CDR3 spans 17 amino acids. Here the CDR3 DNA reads TGCGCCAGCAGCTTGGTGGGACAGGTCAATCAGAACACTGAAGCTTTCTTT. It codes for CASSLVGQVNQNTEAFF. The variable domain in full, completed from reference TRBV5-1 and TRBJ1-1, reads KAGVTQTPRYLIKTRGQQVTLSCSPISGHRSVSWYQQTPGQGLQFLFEYFSETQRNKGNFPGRFSGRQFSNSRSEMNVSTLELGDSALYLCASSLVGQVNQNTEAFFGQGTRLTVV.

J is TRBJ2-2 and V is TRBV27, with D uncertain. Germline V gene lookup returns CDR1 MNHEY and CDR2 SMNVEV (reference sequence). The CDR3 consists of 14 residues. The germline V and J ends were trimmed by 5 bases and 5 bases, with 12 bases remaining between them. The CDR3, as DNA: TGTGCCAGCAGTCCCTACCCTAGGACCGGGGAGCTGTTTTTT. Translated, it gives CASSPYPRTGELFF.

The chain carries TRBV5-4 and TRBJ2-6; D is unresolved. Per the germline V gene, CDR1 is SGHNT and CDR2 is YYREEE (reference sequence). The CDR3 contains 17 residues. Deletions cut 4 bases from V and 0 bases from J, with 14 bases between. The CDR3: CASSPQIQISGANVLTF. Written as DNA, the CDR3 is TGTGCCAGCAGCCCACAGATTCAAATCTCTGGGGCCAACGTCCTGACTTTC.